The 10 T cell receptor beta chains presented below share a single source sample, sequenced in a study of blood T cell repertoires in COVID-19. TCRdb's copy holds only in-frame clones and misses some; the assay was immunoSEQ multiplex PCR. Of about 170,000 clones in the sample, approximately 90% were seen once. Sequencing used peripheral blood. The receptors shown here come from a young man with COVID-19, enrolled during active disease.

The chain recombines TRBV4-3 with TRBJ1-6; D not certain. This CDR3 spans 15 amino acids. V dropped 1 base and J dropped 8 bases, with 12 bases sitting between them. Germline values: CDR1 LGHNA, CDR2 YSLEER. In nucleotides, the CDR3 is TGCGCCAGCAGCCAAGTGATCCAGGATCATTCACCCCTCCACTTT. It yields the protein CASSQVIQDHSPLHF.

This clone appeared a single time. The gene calls are TRBV6-5 and TRBJ2-5; 7 nucleotides align to TRBD1. The CDR3 length is 15 residues. Trimming took 5 bases from V and 5 from J; bases not matched to a gene: 11. The germline V gene encodes CDR1 MNHEY and CDR2 SVGAGI. The CDR3 sequence is CASSKTTGQEETQYF. The DNA of the CDR3 is TGTGCCAGCAGTAAAACGACAGGGCAGGAGGAGACCCAGTACTTC.

The table lists this clone with a count of one. The chain carries TRBV28 and TRBJ1-5, with D perhaps matching TRBD1 (5 bases). Germline V gene lookup returns CDR1 MDHEN and CDR2 SYDVKM. The CDR3 has 13 residues. Trimming cost V 6 bases and J 4 bases, with 10 bases left between them. The CDR3 bases are TGTGCCAGCAGACCGGGACTAAATCAGCCCCAGCATTTT. Translation: CASRPGLNQPQHF.

This clone was seen just once. The chain uses TRBV9 and TRBJ2-7, with 11 bases matching TRBD2. Germline V gives CDR1 SGDLS, CDR2 YYNGEE. V shed 3 bases, J shed 0 bases, and the junction held 2 bases outside the gene matches. This CDR3 is built from 15 residues. The CDR3 bases are TGTGCCAGCAGCGGAACTAGCGGGAGCTCCTACGAGCAGTACTTC. Amino acids: CASSGTSGSSYEQYF. The full variable domain, completed using reference TRBV9 and TRBJ2-7, is DSGVTQTPKHLITATGQRVTLRCSPRSGDLSVYWYQQSLDQGLQFLIQYYNGEERAKGNILERFSAQQFPDLHSELNLSSLELGDSALYFCASSGTSGSSYEQYFGPGTRLTVT.

As regards this clone: The same CDR3 arises from other DNA sequences in this sample as well. CDR3 nucleotide sequence: TGTGCCAGCAGCCCCGGGACTGCTAGCACAGATACGCAGTATTTT. Its translation: CASSPGTASTDTQYF. The chain couples TRBV11-3 to TRBJ2-3; D perhaps matches TRBD2 (6 bases). There are 15 residues in the CDR3. Trimming shortened V by 5 bases and J by 0 bases, and 12 bases separated the two germline ends. CDR1 is SGHNT, CDR2 YENEEA, per germline.

The gene calls are TRBV6-5 and TRBJ2-2, with a tentative D call TRBD2 (6 bases). Trimming cost V 0 bases and J 0 bases, with 8 bases left between them. This CDR3 is built from 16 residues. CDR1 is MNHEY and CDR2 is SVGAGI in the germline V gene. Here the CDR3 DNA reads TGTGCCAGCAGTTACTCGGCTAGCGCGAACACCGGGGAGCTGTTTTTT. This translates into CASSYSASANTGELFF.

The chain uses TRBV28 and TRBJ1-3; D might be TRBD1 (5 bases). Germline assignment: CDR1 MDHEN and CDR2 SYDVKM. CDR3 length: 13 residues. V was pared by 4 bases and J by 8 bases, with 12 bases between. The CDR3 loop reads CASSSRRGDTIYF. CDR3 coding DNA: TGTGCCAGCAGTTCACGGCGGGGGGACACCATATATTTT.

This rearrangement joins TRBV15 to TRBJ2-1; 9 positions agree with TRBD2. V was pared by 0 bases and J by 7 bases, with 7 bases of the junction left unmatched. The CDR3 totals 16 residues. The germline V gene encodes CDR1 LNHNV and CDR2 YYDKDF (reference sequence). The CDR3 DNA sequence: TGTGCCACCAGCAGAGATCGAGGAGCGGGAGGAAATGAGCAGTTCTTC. This codes for CATSRDRGAGGNEQFF.

This chain uses TRBV27 with TRBJ1-2, with 12 nucleotides matching TRBD1. Germline V lookup: CDR1 MNHEY, CDR2 SMNVEV (reference sequence). V gave up 6 bases and J gave up 8 bases; unmatched junction bases: 19. CDR3 size: 18 residues. In nucleotides, the CDR3 is TGTGCCAGCAGAGCGAATATGGGACAGGGGGCGGTGGTTCCGGGCTACACCTTC. This gives the protein CASRANMGQGAVVPGYTF.

This rearrangement joins TRBV7-2 to TRBJ2-7; 14 bases line up with TRBD2. CDR1 is SGHTA and CDR2 is FQGNSA in the germline V gene. The CDR3 sequence is 16 residues long. V shed 5 bases and J 5 bases; nucleotides not matched to a gene: 8. CDR3 loop: CASSPGLAGGRNEQYF. CDR3 in DNA: TGTGCCAGCAGCCCCGGACTAGCGGGAGGAAGGAACGAGCAGTACTTC.